This T cell receptor (beta chain) was sequenced during a study of T cell responses to AZD1222 COVID-19 vaccine. The assay was immunoSEQ multiplex PCR, and TCRdb's table has in-frame clones only and misses some. In the table there are about 160,000 clones, approximately 90% of which are singletons. The germline V and J ends were trimmed by 3 bases and 7 bases, with 16 bases remaining between them. Germline V CDR1 and CDR2: GTSNPN, SVGIG (reference sequence). The CDR3 is 15 residues long. The sample here was peripheral blood, taken on day 0 of AZD1222 vaccination. The chain has TRBV30 and TRBJ1-6; D is possibly TRBD1 (6 bases). This TCR was recovered from an adult in good health. The CDR3 protein is CAWSATGTPNSPLHF. The CDR3 DNA reads TGTGCCTGGAGCGCCACCGGGACACCGAATTCACCCCTCCACTTT. The full variable domain, in which reference TRBV30 and TRBJ1-6 provide the parts outside the CDR3, is SQTIHQWPATLVQPVGSPLSLECTVEGTSNPNLYWYRQAAGRGLQLLFYSVGIGQISSEVPQNLSASRPQDRQFILSSKKLLLSDSGFYLCAWSATGTPNSPLHFGNGTRLTVT.